This paragraph reports one TCR beta chain. The sample comes from a study of blood T cell repertoires in COVID-19. This CDR3 is built from 17 residues. The J segment lost 5 bases and the V segment lost 0 bases, leaving 6 bases of the junction unmatched. CDR1 is SGHRS, CDR2 YFSETQ, per germline. Original processing notes: Amplifying reference gene primers gave estimates of nucleated cell counts. The assay was immunoSEQ multiplex PCR, and TCRdb's table has in-frame clones only and misses some. V and J calls and clone size are those listed in that table; D and trimming were worked out from the DNA. The profile covers around 200,000 clones, with 70% to 90% appearing a single time and less than 11% taken by the ten largest.

The specimen was peripheral blood. This TCR was sampled from a woman of 80 years or more with acute or convalescent COVID-19. J is TRBJ2-1 and V is TRBV5-1; TRBD2 aligns across 12 bases. CDR3 bases: TGCGCCAGCAGCTTGGAGCTAGCGGGGGGGATCCACAATGAGCAGTTCTTC. Protein product: CASSLELAGGIHNEQFF.